These 28 T cell receptor beta chains came from one sample sequenced in a study of cytomegalovirus exposure and HLA in healthy donors (dated by TCRdb to the late 2010s). Library preparation was by the immunoSEQ multiplex PCR assay. The multiplex PCR relied on a mix of 60 forward primers for TCR Vbeta segments and 13 reverse primers for TCR Jbeta segments. This immuneACCESS table, as held by TCRdb, lists in-frame sequences with V and J called but not all clones. Of the missing ones, under half trace to an unresolved V gene in checked studies; the others have no known cause. The sample contains tens of thousands of clones, around three quarters of them found a single time. Of the sample, roughly 0.63% is held by the ten largest clones. The sequenced sample was PBMCs. These receptors were collected from a young man in good health and CMV-seronegative.

CDR3 sequence (DNA): TGTGCCAGCAGCTTAGACTGGGCGGGGAATCAGCCCCAGCATTTT. Translation: CASSLDWAGNQPQHF. The gene calls are TRBV7-2 and TRBJ1-5; D is ambiguous. Trimming removed 1 base from V and 4 bases from J, with 11 bases in between. There are 15 residues in the CDR3. Germline values: CDR1 SGHTA, CDR2 FQGNSA.

The rearrangement links TRBV14 to TRBJ2-7; 7 bases fit TRBD1. The CDR3 sequence is 18 residues long. V trimming: 1 base; J trimming: 3 bases; junction bases outside the gene matches: 15. Per germline, CDR1 SGHDN and CDR2 FVKESK. This CDR3 is CASSQVNRGPLDCYEQYV. The CDR3 DNA is TGTGCCAGCAGCCAAGTAAACAGGGGTCCCCTTGACTGCTACGAGCAGTACGTC.

This rearrangement joins TRBV5-1 to TRBJ1-2, with 7 nucleotides matching TRBD1. This CDR3 region has 17 residues. Germline loops: CDR1 SGHRS, CDR2 YFSETQ. The trim removed 0 bases at V and 6 bases at J, leaving 14 bases unmatched. CDR3 in amino acids: CASSLVYTGRGQNGYTF. CDR3 bases: TGCGCCAGCAGCTTGGTTTATACGGGAAGGGGGCAAAATGGCTACACCTTC. Full variable domain (remainder filled in from reference TRBV5-1 and TRBJ1-2): KAGVTQTPRYLIKTRGQQVTLSCSPISGHRSVSWYQQTPGQGLQFLFEYFSETQRNKGNFPGRFSGRQFSNSRSEMNVSTLELGDSALYLCASSLVYTGRGQNGYTFGSGTRLTVV.

The chain recombines TRBV10-3 with TRBJ2-3; 15 nucleotides line up with TRBD2. Germline V lookup: CDR1 ENHRY, CDR2 SYGVKD. V was clipped by 10 bases and J by 3 bases; unmatched bases: 2. This CDR3 is 14 amino acids long. This chain's CDR3 is CATGLAGGTDTQYF. As DNA, the CDR3 is TGTGCCACCGGACTAGCGGGAGGGACAGATACGCAGTATTTT.

In this sample, this clone turned up once. The chain carries TRBV7-9 and TRBJ2-1; 10 bases are shared with TRBD2. The CDR3 extends over 15 amino acids. Germline loops: CDR1 SEHNR, CDR2 FQNEAQ (reference sequence). V trimming: 4 bases; J trimming: 8 bases; junction bases outside the gene matches: 8. The DNA for the CDR3 is TGTGCCAGCAGCTCCTTAGGGACTAGCGCTGATGAGCAGTTCTTC. This encodes CASSSLGTSADEQFF.

On this clone itself: Other DNA sequences in the sample encode the same CDR3. The rearrangement uses TRBV9 and TRBJ2-5; 9 positions agree with TRBD1. The germline V gene has CDR1 SGDLS and CDR2 YYNGEE. This CDR3 comprises 15 residues. V lost 0 bases to trimming and J lost 4 bases; unmatched junction nucleotides: 4. The CDR3 coding sequence is TGTGCCAGCAGCGTAGCCGGACAGGGGCGAGAGACCCAGTACTTC. This codes for CASSVAGQGRETQYF. Combining the CDR3 with reference TRBV9 and TRBJ2-5 gives the whole variable domain DSGVTQTPKHLITATGQRVTLRCSPRSGDLSVYWYQQSLDQGLQFLIQYYNGEERAKGNILERFSAQQFPDLHSELNLSSLELGDSALYFCASSVAGQGRETQYFGPGTRLLVL.

The chain couples TRBV6-1 to TRBJ1-2; no firm D call. Trimming took 4 bases from V and 2 from J, leaving 11 bases between them. Germline CDR1 MNHNS, CDR2 SASEGT. This CDR3 contains 14 residues. The CDR3 loop reads CASSAGTENYGYTF. CDR3 DNA: TGTGCCAGCAGTGCCGGAACAGAAAACTATGGCTACACCTTC.

This chain connects TRBV7-9 to TRBJ1-2, with no clear D. V shed 1 base and J shed 2 bases, with 11 bases lying between them. This CDR3 has 15 amino acids. Per the germline V gene, CDR1 is SEHNR and CDR2 is FQNEAQ (reference sequence). The CDR3 reads CASSLGEVKNYGYTF. CDR3 in DNA: TGTGCCAGCAGCTTAGGCGAGGTGAAAAACTATGGCTACACCTTC.

J is TRBJ2-3 and V is TRBV18; the match to TRBD2 covers 12 bases. V shed 2 bases and J 7 bases; nucleotides not matched to a gene: 7. Per the germline V gene, CDR1 is KGHSH and CDR2 is LQKENI. The CDR3 has 16 amino acids. The CDR3 loop is CASSPMLAGGQNTQYF. CDR3 bases: TGTGCCAGCTCACCAATGCTAGCGGGGGGGCAAAATACGCAGTATTTT.

The chain couples TRBV9 to TRBJ1-4, with D unclear. CDR1 is SGDLS and CDR2 is YYNGEE in the germline V gene. V was shortened by 0 bases and J by 7 bases, with 10 bases between the two germline ends. The CDR3 loop spans 14 amino acids. CDR3 bases: TGTGCCAGCAGCGTAGGGGCTGAAAGTGAAAAACTGTTTTTT. Translation: CASSVGAESEKLFF.

J is TRBJ2-3 and V is TRBV29-1; 12 bases match TRBD2. The ends lost 6 bases at V and 0 bases at J; junction bases unmatched: 4. The CDR3 covers 15 residues. The germline gives CDR1 SQVTM, CDR2 ANQGSEA. CDR3 nucleotide sequence: TGCAGCGTCACTAGCGGGGGGCCTAGCACAGATACGCAGTATTTT. This translates into CSVTSGGPSTDTQYF.

This sequence joins TRBV6-1 and TRBJ2-3, with 8 bases fitting TRBD1. V trimming: 5 bases; J trimming: 2 bases; junction bases outside the gene matches: 3. The CDR3 extends over 14 amino acids. Germline CDR1 reads MNHNS; CDR2 reads SASEGT. CDR3 loop: CASSRQGNTDTQYF. The DNA for the CDR3 is TGTGCCAGCAGTCGACAGGGGAACACAGATACGCAGTATTTT.

J is TRBJ2-7 and V is TRBV7-9; 15 bases are a match to TRBD2. The CDR3 has 17 amino acids. The germline CDR1 and CDR2 sequences are SEHNR and FQNEAQ (reference sequence). V trimming: 5 bases; J trimming: 4 bases; junction bases outside the gene matches: 9. In DNA form, the CDR3 reads TGTGCCAGCAGCCTGGGACTAGCGGGGGGATCTGCTTACGAGCAGTACTTC. Protein product: CASSLGLAGGSAYEQYF.

The chain joins TRBV19 to TRBJ2-1, with 9 bases lining up with TRBD2. From germline, CDR1 is LNHDA and CDR2 SQIVND (reference sequence). V shed 3 bases, J shed 1 base, and the junction held 7 bases outside the gene matches. The CDR3 runs to 17 residues. The CDR3 loop is CASSIKREVRSYNEQFF. CDR3 DNA sequence: TGTGCCAGTAGTATTAAGCGGGAGGTCCGATCCTACAATGAGCAGTTCTTC.

The chain employs TRBV6-1 and TRBJ2-7; TRBD1 might be the D (6 bases). V was clipped by 3 bases and J by 4 bases, with 13 bases between them. There are 14 residues in the CDR3. Germline V gene sequence: CDR1 MNHNS, CDR2 SASEGT. The CDR3 region is CASSDLTGRYEQYV. The CDR3 coding sequence is TGTGCCAGCAGTGACCTGACAGGCCGTTACGAGCAGTACGTC.

V usage is TRBV6-6 and J usage is TRBJ1-2; perhaps TRBD1 as D (6 bases). This CDR3 contains 14 residues. Germline V lookup: CDR1 MNHNY, CDR2 SVGAGI (reference sequence). Trimming took 6 bases from V and 7 from J, leaving 18 bases between them. This chain's CDR3 is CASSSRQDVSGYTF. The CDR3 coding sequence is TGTGCCAGCAGCAGCCGACAGGATGTGAGTGGCTACACCTTC.

The chain is built from TRBV19 and TRBJ1-1, with D possibly being TRBD1 (5 bases). V was pared by 5 bases and J by 4 bases, with 17 bases between. This CDR3 has 15 amino acids. Germline V gene lookup returns CDR1 LNHDA and CDR2 SQIVND (reference sequence). The CDR3 loop reads CASSPRGGAGTEAFF. CDR3 coding DNA: TGTGCCAGTAGTCCCCGGGGAGGGGCGGGCACTGAAGCTTTCTTT.

The V call is TRBV7-2, the J call TRBJ2-3, with D possibly TRBD2 on 5 matching bases. V was pared by 5 bases and J by 5 bases, with 14 bases between. This CDR3 has 14 residues. Germline lookup yields CDR1 SGHTA and CDR2 FQGNSA. This CDR3 is CASSPAGGGDTQYF. As DNA, the CDR3 is TGTGCCAGCAGCCCCGCGGGCGGTGGAGATACGCAGTATTTT. The entire variable domain, with the rest obtained from reference TRBV7-2 and TRBJ2-3, is as follows: GAGVSQSPSNKVTEKGKDVELRCDPISGHTALYWYRQSLGQGLEFLIYFQGNSAPDKSGLPSDRFSAERTGGSVSTLTIQRTQQEDSAVYLCASSPAGGGDTQYFGPGTRLTVL.

The chain recombines TRBV5-1 with TRBJ1-3; 9 nucleotides line up with TRBD1. The length of the CDR3 is 14 residues. J gave up 4 bases and V 3 bases, and 2 bases lay outside the gene matches. Looked up from germline, CDR1 is SGHRS and CDR2 is YFSETQ. The CDR3 nucleotides are TGCGCCAGCAGCTGGACAGGGGAGGGAAACACCATATATTTT. It specifies CASSWTGEGNTIYF. Full variable domain (remainder filled in from reference TRBV5-1 and TRBJ1-3): KAGVTQTPRYLIKTRGQQVTLSCSPISGHRSVSWYQQTPGQGLQFLFEYFSETQRNKGNFPGRFSGRQFSNSRSEMNVSTLELGDSALYLCASSWTGEGNTIYFGEGSWLTVV.

This chain uses TRBV2 with TRBJ1-4; the D gene is possibly TRBD1 (5 bases). There are 15 residues in the CDR3. Deletions cut 8 bases from V and 4 bases from J, with 17 bases between. CDR1 and CDR2 from the germline V gene are SNHLY and FYNNEI. The chain's CDR3 is CASGLGMGGNEKLFF. In DNA form, the CDR3 reads TGTGCCAGCGGTTTGGGTATGGGGGGTAATGAAAAACTGTTTTTT.

The chain carries TRBV6-6 and TRBJ1-3, with 7 bases that match TRBD1. After removal of 7 bases from V and 1 base from J, the junction contained 7 bases not matched to a gene. CDR1 is MNHNY, CDR2 SVGAGI, per germline (reference sequence). CDR3 length: 15 amino acids. CDR3 bases: TGTGCCAGCAACCTAGGGACAGAATCTGGAAACACCATATATTTT. The encoded protein is CASNLGTESGNTIYF.

This clone came up a few times. V usage is TRBV5-1 and J usage is TRBJ1-1, with D possibly matching TRBD1 (5 bases). The CDR3 sequence is 12 residues long. Trimming cost V 5 bases and J 8 bases, with 13 bases left between them. The germline CDR1 and CDR2 sequences are SGHRS and YFSETQ. The CDR3 region has the DNA TGCGCCAGCAGGACCGGGGGGAAGGAAGCTTTCTTT. It translates to CASRTGGKEAFF.

The chain combines TRBV4-2 with TRBJ2-1; 9 bases line up with TRBD2. The germline CDR1 and CDR2 sequences are LGHNA and YNFKEQ. CDR3 length equals 18 residues. Unmatched junction bases numbered 10, after V lost 0 bases and J lost 4 bases. CDR3 protein: CASSQDAGGGALYNEQFF. The CDR3 coding sequence is TGTGCCAGCAGCCAAGATGCGGGCGGGGGGGCCCTTTACAATGAGCAGTTCTTC.

The V and J genes are TRBV10-2 and TRBJ1-6; tentatively, D is TRBD1 (5 bases). Trimming cost V 6 bases and J 7 bases, with 19 bases left between them. The length of the CDR3 is 16 residues. Looked up from germline, CDR1 is WSHSY and CDR2 is SAAADI. The CDR3 coding sequence is TGCGCCAGCAGGGACCCGAGGCAGGGATCCAATTCACCCCTCCACTTT. Amino acid sequence: CASRDPRQGSNSPLHF.

The chain carries TRBV6-5 and TRBJ2-7; TRBD2 agrees at 9 bases. The length of the CDR3 is 15 residues. CDR1 is MNHEY and CDR2 is SVGAGI in the germline V gene. V gave up 4 bases and J gave up 7 bases; unmatched junction bases: 11. The CDR3 spells CASSSFSGGRREQYF. The CDR3 DNA reads as TGTGCCAGCAGTTCCTTTAGCGGGGGTCGACGAGAGCAGTACTTC.

This clone was seen once. The rearrangement joins TRBV7-6 to TRBJ2-2; TRBD2 is a possible D gene (5 bases). The CDR3 contains 17 residues. Trimming pared 1 base from V and 7 bases from J, leaving 19 bases between. Germline loops: CDR1 SGHVS, CDR2 FNYEAQ. CDR3 coding DNA: TGTGCCAGCAGCTTAGTTTTTATCGGCCTAGAGGGCGGGGAGCTGTTTTTT. Residues: CASSLVFIGLEGGELFF.

This sequence joins TRBV7-3 and TRBJ2-7; 11 bases match TRBD1. The CDR3 has 13 residues. After removal of 4 bases from V and 7 bases from J, the junction contained 3 bases not matched to a gene. Germline values: CDR1 SGHTA, CDR2 FQGTGA. Here the CDR3 DNA reads TGTGCCAGCAGCTCGGACAGGGGGCTTGAGCAGTACTTC. Protein product: CASSSDRGLEQYF.

The chain has TRBV4-1 and TRBJ1-1, with D unresolved. CDR3 length equals 13 residues. V was clipped by 6 bases and J by 4 bases, with 12 bases between them. Germline values: CDR1 MGHRA, CDR2 YSYEKL. The DNA for the CDR3 is TGCGCCAGCAGGAAAGCGGGAGCCACTGAAGCTTTCTTT. Its protein is CASRKAGATEAFF.